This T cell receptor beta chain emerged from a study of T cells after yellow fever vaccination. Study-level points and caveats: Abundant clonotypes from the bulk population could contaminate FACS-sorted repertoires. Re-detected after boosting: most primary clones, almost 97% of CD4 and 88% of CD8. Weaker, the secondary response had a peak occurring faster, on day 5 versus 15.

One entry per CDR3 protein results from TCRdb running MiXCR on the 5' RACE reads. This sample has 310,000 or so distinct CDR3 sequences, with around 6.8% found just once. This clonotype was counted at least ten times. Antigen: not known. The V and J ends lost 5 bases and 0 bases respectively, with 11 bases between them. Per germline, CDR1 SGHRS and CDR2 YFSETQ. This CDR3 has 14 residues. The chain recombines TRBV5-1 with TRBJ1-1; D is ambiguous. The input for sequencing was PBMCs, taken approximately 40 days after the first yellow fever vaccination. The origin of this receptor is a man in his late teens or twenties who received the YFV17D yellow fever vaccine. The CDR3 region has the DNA TGCGCCAGCAGTCTGTTCGTGTTGAACACTGAAGCTTTCTTT. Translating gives CASSLFVLNTEAFF.